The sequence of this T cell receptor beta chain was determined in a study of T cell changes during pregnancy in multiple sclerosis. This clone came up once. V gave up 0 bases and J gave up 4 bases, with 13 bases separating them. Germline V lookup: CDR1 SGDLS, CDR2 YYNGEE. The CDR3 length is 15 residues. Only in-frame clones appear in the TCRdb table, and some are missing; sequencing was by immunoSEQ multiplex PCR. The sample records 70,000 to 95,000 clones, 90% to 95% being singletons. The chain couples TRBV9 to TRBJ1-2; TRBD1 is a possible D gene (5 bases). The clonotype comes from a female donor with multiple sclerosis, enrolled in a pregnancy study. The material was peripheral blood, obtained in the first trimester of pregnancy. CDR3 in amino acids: CASSVAQGKIYGYTF. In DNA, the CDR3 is TGTGCCAGCAGCGTAGCGCAGGGTAAGATCTATGGCTACACCTTC.